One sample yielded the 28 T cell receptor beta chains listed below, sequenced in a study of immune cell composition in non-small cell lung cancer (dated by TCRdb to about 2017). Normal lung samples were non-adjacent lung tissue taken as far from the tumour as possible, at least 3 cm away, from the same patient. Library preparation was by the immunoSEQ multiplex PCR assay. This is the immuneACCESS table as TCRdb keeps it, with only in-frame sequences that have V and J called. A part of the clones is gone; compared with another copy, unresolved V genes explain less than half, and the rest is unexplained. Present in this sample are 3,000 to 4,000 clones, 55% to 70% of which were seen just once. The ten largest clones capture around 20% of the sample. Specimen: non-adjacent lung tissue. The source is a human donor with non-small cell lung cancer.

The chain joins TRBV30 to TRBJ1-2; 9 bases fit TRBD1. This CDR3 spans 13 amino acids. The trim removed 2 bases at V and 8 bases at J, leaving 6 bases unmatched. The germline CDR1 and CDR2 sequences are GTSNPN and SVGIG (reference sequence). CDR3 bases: TGTGCCTGGAGTCCGGGACAGGGATACGGCTACACCTTC. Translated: CAWSPGQGYGYTF.

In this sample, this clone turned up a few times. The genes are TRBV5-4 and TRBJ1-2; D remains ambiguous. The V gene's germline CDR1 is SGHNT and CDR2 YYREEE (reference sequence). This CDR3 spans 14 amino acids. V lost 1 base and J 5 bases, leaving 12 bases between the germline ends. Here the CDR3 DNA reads TGTGCCAGCAGCTTGAGAGGGTGGGAATATGGCTACACCTTC. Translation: CASSLRGWEYGYTF.

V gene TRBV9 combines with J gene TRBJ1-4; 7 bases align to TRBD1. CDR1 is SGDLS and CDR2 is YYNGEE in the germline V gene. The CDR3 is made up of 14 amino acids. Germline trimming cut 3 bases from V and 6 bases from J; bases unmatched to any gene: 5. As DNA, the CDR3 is TGTGCCAGCAGCGAACAGGGGCGGGATGAAAAACTGTTTTTT. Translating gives CASSEQGRDEKLFF.

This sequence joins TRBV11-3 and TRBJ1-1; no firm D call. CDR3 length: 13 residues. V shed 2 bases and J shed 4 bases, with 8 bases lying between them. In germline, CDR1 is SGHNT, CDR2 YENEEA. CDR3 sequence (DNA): TGTGCCAGCAGCTTAAGCCTTTTCACTGAAGCTTTCTTT. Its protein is CASSLSLFTEAFF.

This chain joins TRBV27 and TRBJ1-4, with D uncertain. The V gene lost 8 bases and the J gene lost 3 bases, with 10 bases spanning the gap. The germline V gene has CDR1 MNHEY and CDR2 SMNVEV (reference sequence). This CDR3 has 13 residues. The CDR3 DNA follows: TGTGCCAGCCGGGGATATGCTAATGAAAAACTGTTTTTT. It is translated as CASRGYANEKLFF.

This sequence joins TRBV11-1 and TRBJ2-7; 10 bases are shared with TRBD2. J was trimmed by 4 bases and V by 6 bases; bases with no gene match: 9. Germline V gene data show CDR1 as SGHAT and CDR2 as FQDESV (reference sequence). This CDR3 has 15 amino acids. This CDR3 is CASRGQRGGRYEQYF. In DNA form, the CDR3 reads TGTGCCAGCAGGGGCCAGCGGGGGGGCCGGTACGAGCAGTACTTC.

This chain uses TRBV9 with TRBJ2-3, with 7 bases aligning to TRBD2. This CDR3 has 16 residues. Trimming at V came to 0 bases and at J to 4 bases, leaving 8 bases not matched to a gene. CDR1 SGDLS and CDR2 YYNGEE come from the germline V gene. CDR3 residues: CASSVVGAGVADTQYF. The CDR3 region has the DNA TGTGCCAGCAGCGTAGTTGGGGCGGGGGTGGCAGATACGCAGTATTTT. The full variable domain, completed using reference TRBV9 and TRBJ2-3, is DSGVTQTPKHLITATGQRVTLRCSPRSGDLSVYWYQQSLDQGLQFLIQYYNGEERAKGNILERFSAQQFPDLHSELNLSSLELGDSALYFCASSVVGAGVADTQYFGPGTRLTVL.

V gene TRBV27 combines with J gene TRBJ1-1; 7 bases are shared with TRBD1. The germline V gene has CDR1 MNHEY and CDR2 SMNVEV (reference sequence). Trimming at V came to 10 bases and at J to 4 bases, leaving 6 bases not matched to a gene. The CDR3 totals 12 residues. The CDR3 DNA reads TGTGCCATTACCTCAGGGGGCACTGAAGCTTTCTTT. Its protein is CAITSGGTEAFF.

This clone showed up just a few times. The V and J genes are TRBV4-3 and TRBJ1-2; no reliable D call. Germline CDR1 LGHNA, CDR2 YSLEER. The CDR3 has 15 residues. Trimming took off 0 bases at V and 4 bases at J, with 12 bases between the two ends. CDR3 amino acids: CASSQDPGVGYGYTF. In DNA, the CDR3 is TGCGCCAGCAGCCAAGACCCCGGGGTTGGCTATGGCTACACCTTC.

This CDR3 is CASSRRQDIAKNIQYF. Written as DNA, the CDR3 is TGTGCCAGCAGCCGACGACAGGATATAGCCAAAAACATTCAGTACTTC. This chain joins TRBV13 and TRBJ2-4; TRBD1 might be the D (6 bases). The length of the CDR3 is 16 residues. Germline V CDR1 and CDR2: PRHDT, FYEKMQ (reference sequence). Trimming cost V 5 bases and J 0 bases, with 14 bases left between them.

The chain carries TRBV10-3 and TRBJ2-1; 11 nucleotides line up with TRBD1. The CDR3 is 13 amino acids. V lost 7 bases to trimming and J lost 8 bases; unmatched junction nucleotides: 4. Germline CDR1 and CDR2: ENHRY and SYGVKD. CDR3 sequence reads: CAIKRTGGDEQFF. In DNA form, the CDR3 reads TGTGCCATCAAAAGGACAGGGGGCGATGAGCAGTTCTTC.

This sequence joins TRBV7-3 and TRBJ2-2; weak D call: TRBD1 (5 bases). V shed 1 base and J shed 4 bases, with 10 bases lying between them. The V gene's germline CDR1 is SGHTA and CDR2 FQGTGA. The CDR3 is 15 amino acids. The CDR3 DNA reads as TGTGCCAGCAGCTTAAGCAGGGATTCCACCGGGGAGCTGTTTTTT. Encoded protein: CASSLSRDSTGELFF. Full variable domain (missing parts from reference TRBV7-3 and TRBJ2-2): GAGVSQTPSNKVTEKGKYVELRCDPISGHTALYWYRQSLGQGPEFLIYFQGTGAADDSGLPNDRFFAVRPEGSVSTLKIQRTERGDSAVYLCASSLSRDSTGELFFGEGSRLTVL.

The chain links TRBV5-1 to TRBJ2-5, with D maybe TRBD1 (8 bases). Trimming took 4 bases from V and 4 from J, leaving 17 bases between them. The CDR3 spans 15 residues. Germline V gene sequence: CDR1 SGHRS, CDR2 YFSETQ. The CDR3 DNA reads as TGCGCCAGCAGCGCGTCAACAGGGGGGGCAGAGACCCAGTACTTC. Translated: CASSASTGGAETQYF.

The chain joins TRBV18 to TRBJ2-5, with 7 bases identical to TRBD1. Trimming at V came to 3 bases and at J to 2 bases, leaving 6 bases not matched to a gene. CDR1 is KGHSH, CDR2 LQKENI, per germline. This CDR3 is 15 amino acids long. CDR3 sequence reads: CASSPSDRKQETQYF. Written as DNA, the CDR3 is TGTGCCAGCTCACCCTCGGACAGGAAACAAGAGACCCAGTACTTC.

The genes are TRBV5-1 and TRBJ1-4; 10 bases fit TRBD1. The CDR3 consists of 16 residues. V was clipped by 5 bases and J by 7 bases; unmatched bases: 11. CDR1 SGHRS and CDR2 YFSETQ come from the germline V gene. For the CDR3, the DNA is TGCGCCAGCAGACCGACAGGGGGCATGAGTGGTGAAAAACTGTTTTTT. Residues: CASRPTGGMSGEKLFF.

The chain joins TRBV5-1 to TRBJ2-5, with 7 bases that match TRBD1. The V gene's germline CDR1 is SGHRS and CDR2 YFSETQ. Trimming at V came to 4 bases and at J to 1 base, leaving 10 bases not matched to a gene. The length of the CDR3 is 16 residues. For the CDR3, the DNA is TGCGCCAGCAGCCTAACAGGGGTCGGGGCCCAAGAGACCCAGTACTTC. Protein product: CASSLTGVGAQETQYF.

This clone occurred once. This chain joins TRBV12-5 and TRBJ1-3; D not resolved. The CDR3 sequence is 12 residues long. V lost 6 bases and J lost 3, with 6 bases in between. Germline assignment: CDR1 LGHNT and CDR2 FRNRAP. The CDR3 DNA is TGTGCTAGTGGACCGAGTGGAAACACCATATATTTT. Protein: CASGPSGNTIYF.

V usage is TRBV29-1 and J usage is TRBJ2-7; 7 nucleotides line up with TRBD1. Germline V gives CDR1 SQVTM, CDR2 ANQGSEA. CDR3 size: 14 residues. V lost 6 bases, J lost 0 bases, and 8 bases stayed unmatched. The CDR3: CSVGTGVSSYEQYF. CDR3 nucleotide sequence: TGCAGCGTCGGTACAGGGGTAAGCTCCTACGAGCAGTACTTC.

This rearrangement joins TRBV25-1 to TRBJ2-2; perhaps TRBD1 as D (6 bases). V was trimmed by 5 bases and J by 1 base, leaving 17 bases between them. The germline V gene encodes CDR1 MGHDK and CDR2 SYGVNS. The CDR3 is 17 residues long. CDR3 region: CASSRIETGWNTGELFF. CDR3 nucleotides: TGTGCCAGCAGTCGAATAGAAACAGGGTGGAACACCGGGGAGCTGTTTTTT.

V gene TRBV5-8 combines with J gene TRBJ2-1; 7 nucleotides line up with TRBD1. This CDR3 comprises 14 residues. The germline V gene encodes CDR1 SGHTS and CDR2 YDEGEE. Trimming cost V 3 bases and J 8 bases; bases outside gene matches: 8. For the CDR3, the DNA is TGTGCCAGCAGCTGGGAGACAGGGCGGGATGAGCAGTTCTTC. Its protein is CASSWETGRDEQFF.

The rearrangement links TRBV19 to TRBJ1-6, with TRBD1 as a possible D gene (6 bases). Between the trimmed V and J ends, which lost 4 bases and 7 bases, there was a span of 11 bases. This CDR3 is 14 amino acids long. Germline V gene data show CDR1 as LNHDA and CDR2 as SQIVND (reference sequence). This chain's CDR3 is CASSTPGANSPLHF. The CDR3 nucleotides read TGTGCCAGTAGTACTCCAGGGGCGAATTCACCCCTCCACTTT.

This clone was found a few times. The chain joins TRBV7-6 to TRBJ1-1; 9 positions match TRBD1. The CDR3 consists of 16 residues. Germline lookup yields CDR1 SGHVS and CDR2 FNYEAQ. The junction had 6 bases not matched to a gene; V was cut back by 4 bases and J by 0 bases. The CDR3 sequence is CASSSIGQGMNTEAFF. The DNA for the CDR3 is TGTGCCAGCAGCTCTATAGGACAGGGGATGAACACTGAAGCTTTCTTT.

CDR3 in DNA: TGTGCCTGCAATCAGGGGCCAACTAATGAAAAACTGTTTTTT. Residues: CACNQGPTNEKLFF. The rearrangement links TRBV30 to TRBJ1-4; TRBD1 is a possible D gene (6 bases). V dropped 6 bases and J dropped 0 bases, with 11 bases sitting between them. The germline CDR1 and CDR2 sequences are GTSNPN and SVGIG (reference sequence). The CDR3 covers 14 residues.

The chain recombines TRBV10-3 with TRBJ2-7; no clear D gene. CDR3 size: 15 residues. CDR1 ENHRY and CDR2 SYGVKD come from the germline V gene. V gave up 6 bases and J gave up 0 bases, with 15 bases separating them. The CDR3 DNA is TGTGCCATCAGGCCAGGTGATCTGAGCTCCTACGAGCAGTACTTC. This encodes CAIRPGDLSSYEQYF.

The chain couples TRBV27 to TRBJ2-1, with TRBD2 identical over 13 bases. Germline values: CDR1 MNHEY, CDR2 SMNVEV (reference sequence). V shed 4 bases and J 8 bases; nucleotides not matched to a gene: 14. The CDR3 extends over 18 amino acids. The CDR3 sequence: CASSYTRTSGGSRDEQFF. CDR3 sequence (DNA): TGTGCCAGCAGTTACACTCGGACTAGCGGGGGAAGTAGAGATGAGCAGTTCTTC.

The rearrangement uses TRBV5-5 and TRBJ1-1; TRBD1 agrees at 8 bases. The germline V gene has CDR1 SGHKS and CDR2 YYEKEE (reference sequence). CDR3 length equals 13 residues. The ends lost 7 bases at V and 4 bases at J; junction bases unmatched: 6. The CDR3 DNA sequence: TGTGCCAGCTACCTTACAGGGGGCACTGAAGCTTTCTTT. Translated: CASYLTGGTEAFF.

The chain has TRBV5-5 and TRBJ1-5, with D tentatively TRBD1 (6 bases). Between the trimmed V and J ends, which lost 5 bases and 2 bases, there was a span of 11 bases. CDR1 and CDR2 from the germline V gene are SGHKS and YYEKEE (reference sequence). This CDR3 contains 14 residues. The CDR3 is CASRPGVGNQPQHF. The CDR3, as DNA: TGTGCCAGCAGGCCAGGGGTAGGCAATCAGCCCCAGCATTTT.

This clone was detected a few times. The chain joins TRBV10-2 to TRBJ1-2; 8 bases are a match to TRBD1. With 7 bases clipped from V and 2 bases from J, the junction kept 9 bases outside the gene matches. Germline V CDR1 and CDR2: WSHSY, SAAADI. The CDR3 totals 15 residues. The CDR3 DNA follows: TGCGCCAGCATGGGGTGGAACAGGGGGAACTATGGCTACACCTTC. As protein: CASMGWNRGNYGYTF.